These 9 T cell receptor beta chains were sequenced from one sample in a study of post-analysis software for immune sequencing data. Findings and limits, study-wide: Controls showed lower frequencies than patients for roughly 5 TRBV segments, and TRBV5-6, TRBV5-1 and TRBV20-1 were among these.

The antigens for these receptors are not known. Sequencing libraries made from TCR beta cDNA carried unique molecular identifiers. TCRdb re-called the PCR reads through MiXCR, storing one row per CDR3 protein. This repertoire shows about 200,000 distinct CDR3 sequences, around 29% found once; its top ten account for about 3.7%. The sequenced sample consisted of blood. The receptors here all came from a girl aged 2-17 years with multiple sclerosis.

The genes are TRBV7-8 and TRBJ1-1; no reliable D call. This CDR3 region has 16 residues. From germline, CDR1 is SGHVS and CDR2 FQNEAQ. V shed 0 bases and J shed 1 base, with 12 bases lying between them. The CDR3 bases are TGTGCCAGCAGCTTAGCCTGGGGAGATGGGAACACTGAAGCTTTCTTT. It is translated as CASSLAWGDGNTEAFF.

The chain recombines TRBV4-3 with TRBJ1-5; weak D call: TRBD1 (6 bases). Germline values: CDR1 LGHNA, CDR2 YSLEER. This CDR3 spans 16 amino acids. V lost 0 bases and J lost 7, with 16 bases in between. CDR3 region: CASSQDSTGIGQPQHF. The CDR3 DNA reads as TGCGCCAGCAGCCAAGATTCCACAGGGATAGGGCAGCCCCAGCATTTT.

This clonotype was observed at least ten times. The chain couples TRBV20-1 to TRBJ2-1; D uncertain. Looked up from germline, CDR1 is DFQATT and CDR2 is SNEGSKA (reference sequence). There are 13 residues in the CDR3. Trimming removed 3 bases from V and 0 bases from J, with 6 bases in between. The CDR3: CSASPSSYNEQFF. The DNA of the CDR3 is TGCAGTGCTAGTCCCAGCTCCTACAATGAGCAGTTCTTC.

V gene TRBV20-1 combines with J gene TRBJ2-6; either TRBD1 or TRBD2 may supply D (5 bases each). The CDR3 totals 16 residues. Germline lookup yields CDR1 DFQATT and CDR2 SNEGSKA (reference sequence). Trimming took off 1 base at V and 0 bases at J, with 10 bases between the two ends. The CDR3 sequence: CSARVGTGSGANVLTF. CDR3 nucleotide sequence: TGCAGTGCTAGAGTGGGGACGGGCTCTGGGGCCAACGTCCTGACTTTC.

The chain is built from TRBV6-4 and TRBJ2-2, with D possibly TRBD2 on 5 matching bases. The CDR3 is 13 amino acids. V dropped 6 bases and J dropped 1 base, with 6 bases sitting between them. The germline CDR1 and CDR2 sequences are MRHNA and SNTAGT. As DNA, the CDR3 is TGTGCCAGCAGCGGGGAGAACACCGGGGAGCTGTTTTTT. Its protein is CASSGENTGELFF.

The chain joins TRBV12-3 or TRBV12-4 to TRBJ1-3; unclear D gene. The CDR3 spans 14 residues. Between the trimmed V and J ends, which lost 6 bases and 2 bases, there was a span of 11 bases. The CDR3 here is CASSRTETGNTIYF. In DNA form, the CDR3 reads TGTGCCAGCAGCCGGACTGAAACTGGAAACACCATATATTTT.

The chain's CDR3 is CASSQDLPRRGNNEKLFF. The DNA of the CDR3 is TGTGCCAGCAGCCAAGACCTCCCGAGGAGGGGGAATAATGAAAAACTGTTTTTT. The gene calls are TRBV4-2 and TRBJ1-4; TRBD1 might be the D (6 bases). This CDR3 is 18 amino acids long. The V end lost 0 bases, the J end lost 4 bases, and 18 bases lay between the germline ends. CDR1 and CDR2 (germline): LGHNA, YNFKEQ.

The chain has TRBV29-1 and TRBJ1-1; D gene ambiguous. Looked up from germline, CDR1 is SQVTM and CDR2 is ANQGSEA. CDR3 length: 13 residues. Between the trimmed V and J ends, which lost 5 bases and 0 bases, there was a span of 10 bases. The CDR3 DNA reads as TGCAGCGTTAACCGGGATATGAACACTGAAGCTTTCTTT. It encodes CSVNRDMNTEAFF.

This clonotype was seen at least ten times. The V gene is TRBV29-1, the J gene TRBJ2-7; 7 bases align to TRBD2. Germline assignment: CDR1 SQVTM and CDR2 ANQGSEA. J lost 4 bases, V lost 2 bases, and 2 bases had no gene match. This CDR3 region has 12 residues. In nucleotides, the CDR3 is TGCAGCGTTGAAAAGGGAGGGTACGAGCAGTACTTC. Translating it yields CSVEKGGYEQYF.